This is a list of T cell receptor beta chains from one sample in a study of T cell responses to AZD1222 COVID-19 vaccine. TCRdb's table, derived via immunoSEQ multiplex PCR, lists solely in-frame clones and lacks some. Of under 170,000 clones in the sample, approximately 92% were seen once. The sequencing here drew on peripheral blood, taken 28 days after the second AZD1222 dose. These receptors all stem from an adult who received the AZD1222 COVID-19 vaccine. Each CDR3 is given with its conserved first and last residue. The D gene is left open where the match is weak. Where a row states a size, it is once, few, many or the class of an expanded clone; other rows omit it.

J,size,D,V,DNA,CDR3
TRBJ2-5,NA,NA,TRBV7-2,TGTGCCAGCAGCTTTTTCCGGAAAGAGACCCAGTACTTC,CASSFFRKETQYF
TRBJ2-3,NA,TRBD2,TRBV3-1/TRBV3-2,TGTGCCAGCAGCCTCTTGGCGGGAGGAATCACAGATACGCAGTATTTT,CASSLLAGGITDTQYF
TRBJ1-2,NA,NA,TRBV4-3,TGCGCCAGCAGCCAAGATCGGGGGCTTAACTATGGCTACACCTTC,CASSQDRGLNYGYTF
TRBJ2-7,NA,TRBD1,TRBV27,TGTGCCAGCAGGCGACAGGGATCCGAGCAGTACTTC,CASRRQGSEQYF
TRBJ1-4,NA,NA,TRBV5-1,TGCGCCAGCAGCTTGCCGGACAAGGGAGAAAAACTGTTTTTT,CASSLPDKGEKLFF
TRBJ1-4,NA,NA,TRBV27,TGTGCCAGCAGTTTAGGGGGGACTAATGAAAAACTGTTTTTT,CASSLGGTNEKLFF
TRBJ2-3,NA,TRBD2,TRBV7-6,TGTGCCAGCAGCCCGGGACTACTTAGTGTAGATACGCAGTATTTT,CASSPGLLSVDTQYF
TRBJ2-3,NA,NA,TRBV6-1,TGTGCCAGCAGTGAACCGGGACTGCCAGATACGCAGTATTTT,CASSEPGLPDTQYF
TRBJ2-3,NA,NA,TRBV7-9,TGTGCCAGCAGCCCTAGGACGTCCCGCACAGATACGCAGTATTTT,CASSPRTSRTDTQYF
TRBJ1-1,NA,NA,TRBV3-1/TRBV3-2,TGTGCCAGCAGCCAAGTACGAGGCACTGAAGCTTTCTTT,CASSQVRGTEAFF
TRBJ2-5,NA,NA,TRBV5-6,TGTGCCAGCAGCTTGGCGGAGACCCAGTACTTC,CASSLAETQYF
TRBJ2-5,few,TRBD1,TRBV11-3,TGTGCCAGCAGCTCACGCCTGGGGACAGGGGTCCAAGAGACCCAGTACTTC,CASSSRLGTGVQETQYF
TRBJ1-6,NA,NA,TRBV7-2,TGTGCCAGCACCCCCGTGGGCGGTTGGAGCTCCTATAATTCACCCCTCCACTTT,CASTPVGGWSSYNSPLHF
TRBJ2-7,NA,TRBD2,TRBV11-3,TGTGCCAGCAGCCCGGACGGACTAGCGGGACACTACGAGCAGTACTTC,CASSPDGLAGHYEQYF
TRBJ2-2,NA,TRBD1,TRBV5-6,TGTGCCAGCAGCTTTCTAACCGGGACAGAGGGTCCCGGGGAGCTGTTTTTT,CASSFLTGTEGPGELFF
TRBJ2-7,NA,NA,TRBV5-8,TGTGCCAGCAGCTTGGGAGGATACGAGCAGTACTTC,CASSLGGYEQYF
TRBJ2-3,NA,TRBD2,TRBV12-3/TRBV12-4,TGTGCCAGCAGTATCGGACTAGTATCGCTGTATTTT,CASSIGLVSLYF
TRBJ2-5,NA,NA,TRBV25-1,TGTGCCAGCAGTGACCACCGGAGTTCTATGGAGACCCAGTACTTC,CASSDHRSSMETQYF
TRBJ1-3,NA,NA,TRBV6-1,TGTGCCAGCAGTGAAGTCGGCGGCTTCTCTGGAAACACCATATATTTT,CASSEVGGFSGNTIYF
TRBJ2-7,NA,NA,TRBV11-3,TGTGCCAGCAGCTTAGAGAGCGGACCCTCCTACGAGCAGTACTTC,CASSLESGPSYEQYF
TRBJ2-5,NA,NA,TRBV3-1/TRBV3-2,TGTGCCAGCAGCCAAGATTGGGGGCGTCAAGAGACCCAGTACTTC,CASSQDWGRQETQYF
TRBJ1-2,NA,TRBD1,TRBV6-6,TGTGCCAGCAGTCACCAACCCCGGGACAGGGGGCCCGGCTACACCTTC,CASSHQPRDRGPGYTF
TRBJ2-1,NA,NA,TRBV5-8,TGTGCCAGCGGGGCCGAGTCCTACAATGAGCAGTTCTTC,CASGAESYNEQFF
TRBJ1-4,NA,TRBD1,TRBV13,TGTGCCATCCCAGGGGGTGGACTGTTTTTT,CAIPGGGLFF
TRBJ2-7,NA,NA,TRBV11-3,TGTGCCAGCAGTGCCTCCGACTGGTACGAGCAGTACTTC,CASSASDWYEQYF
TRBJ1-1,NA,TRBD1,TRBV4-2,TGTGCCAGCAGCCAAGGCAGGGGGCTGCGCACTGAAGCTTTCTTT,CASSQGRGLRTEAFF
TRBJ1-3,NA,NA,TRBV30,TGTGCCTGGAGTGTAGCCAATGGAAACACCATATATTTT,CAWSVANGNTIYF
TRBJ2-7,NA,NA,TRBV19,TGTGCCACTACCGCCACAGGGACCTACGAGCAGTACTTC,CATTATGTYEQYF
TRBJ2-2,NA,NA,TRBV19,TGTGCCACCCCGATGCCACTGAACACCGGGGAGCTGTTTTTT,CATPMPLNTGELFF
TRBJ1-5,NA,NA,TRBV3-1/TRBV3-2,TGTGCCAGCAGCCGACAGTTAAATCAGCCCCAGCATTTT,CASSRQLNQPQHF
TRBJ1-6,NA,NA,TRBV28,TGTGCCAGCAGTGGGGGACATTCGATTAATTCACCCCTCCACTTT,CASSGGHSINSPLHF
TRBJ2-7,NA,NA,TRBV5-5,TGTGCCAGCAGCTTAGTGCCGGGCCGTGCCTACGAGCAGTACTTC,CASSLVPGRAYEQYF
TRBJ2-7,once,TRBD1,TRBV11-2,TGTGCCAGCAGCGCGAACAGGGACAGCTCCTACGAGCAGTACTTC,CASSANRDSSYEQYF
TRBJ1-1,once,NA,TRBV5-1,TGCGCCAGCAGCTGGGATACTGAGAACACTGAAGCTTTCTTT,CASSWDTENTEAFF
TRBJ1-2,NA,NA,TRBV5-6,TGTGCCAGCAGCTTGTACGTCGGTTTGGGCTACACCTTC,CASSLYVGLGYTF
TRBJ1-2,NA,TRBD1,TRBV24-1,TGTGCCACCAGTGACCCCGCCGGGACAGGGATTGGTTATGGCTACACCTTC,CATSDPAGTGIGYGYTF
TRBJ2-5,NA,TRBD1,TRBV5-1,TGCGCCAGCAGCGATGCACAGGGGGCCGGGGAGACCCAGTACTTC,CASSDAQGAGETQYF
TRBJ2-1,NA,NA,TRBV7-3,TGTGCCAGCAGCTTCGCTGCATCCAATGAGCAGTTCTTC,CASSFAASNEQFF
TRBJ2-7,NA,TRBD1,TRBV13,TGTGCCAGCAGCGCGAGCAGGGGGCACTACGAGCAGTACTTC,CASSASRGHYEQYF
TRBJ2-1,NA,NA,TRBV15,TGTGCCACCAGCAGAGCCATCTCTTACAATGAGCAGTTCTTC,CATSRAISYNEQFF
TRBJ2-7,once,NA,TRBV2,TGTGCCAGCAGTGGGGTTCTCTCCTACGAGCAGTACTTC,CASSGVLSYEQYF
TRBJ1-6,NA,NA,TRBV2,TGTGCCAGCAGGGAGGTGGCCCTCCACTTT,CASREVALHF
TRBJ2-1,NA,TRBD2,TRBV7-9,TGTGCCAGCAGCTTGGGAACTAGCGGGAGGGCCTACAATGAGCAGTTCTTC,CASSLGTSGRAYNEQFF
TRBJ2-3,NA,TRBD2,TRBV27,TGTGCCAGCAGTTTACTTGCTAGCGGGAGAATGAGAGATACGCAGTATTTT,CASSLLASGRMRDTQYF